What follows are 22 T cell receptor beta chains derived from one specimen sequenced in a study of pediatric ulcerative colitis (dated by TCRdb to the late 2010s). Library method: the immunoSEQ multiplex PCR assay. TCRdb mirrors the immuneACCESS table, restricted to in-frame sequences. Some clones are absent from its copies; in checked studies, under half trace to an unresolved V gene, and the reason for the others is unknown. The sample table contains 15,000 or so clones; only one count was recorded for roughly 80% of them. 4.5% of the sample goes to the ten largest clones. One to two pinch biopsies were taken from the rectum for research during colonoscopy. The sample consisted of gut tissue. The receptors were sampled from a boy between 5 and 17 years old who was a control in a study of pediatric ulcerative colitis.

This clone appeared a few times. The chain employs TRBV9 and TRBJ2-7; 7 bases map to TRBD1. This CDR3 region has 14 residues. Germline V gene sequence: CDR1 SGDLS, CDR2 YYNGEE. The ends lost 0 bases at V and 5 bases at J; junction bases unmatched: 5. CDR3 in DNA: TGTGCCAGCAGCGTAGATGGGACAGACGACGAGCAGTACTTC. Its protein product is CASSVDGTDDEQYF.

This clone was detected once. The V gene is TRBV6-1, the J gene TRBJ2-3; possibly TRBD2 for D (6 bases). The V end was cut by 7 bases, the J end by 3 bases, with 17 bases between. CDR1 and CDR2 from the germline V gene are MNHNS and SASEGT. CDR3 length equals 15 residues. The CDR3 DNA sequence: TGTGCCAGCACCCTCCCCGGTAGCGGTACAGATACGCAGTATTTT. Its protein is CASTLPGSGTDTQYF.

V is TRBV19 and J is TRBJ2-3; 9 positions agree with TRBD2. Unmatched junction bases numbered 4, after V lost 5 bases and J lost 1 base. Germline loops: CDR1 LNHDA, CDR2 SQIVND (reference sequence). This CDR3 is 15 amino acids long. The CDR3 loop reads CASSVLAGRTDTQYF. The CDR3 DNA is TGTGCCAGTAGTGTACTAGCGGGTCGCACAGATACGCAGTATTTT.

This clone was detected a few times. The DNA of the CDR3 is TGTGCCAGCAGTTTATATTCCAGTTTAATAGATACGCAGTATTTT. Translated: CASSLYSSLIDTQYF. This sequence joins TRBV27 and TRBJ2-3; D is undetermined. This CDR3 comprises 15 residues. Germline V gene data show CDR1 as MNHEY and CDR2 as SMNVEV (reference sequence). V was trimmed by 1 base and J by 5 bases, leaving 13 bases between them.

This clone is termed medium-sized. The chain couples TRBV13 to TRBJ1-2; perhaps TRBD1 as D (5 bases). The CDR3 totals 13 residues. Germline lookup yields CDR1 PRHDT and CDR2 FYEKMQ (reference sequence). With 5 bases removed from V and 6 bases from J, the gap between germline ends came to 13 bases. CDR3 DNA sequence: TGTGCCAGCAGCCCGGAGGGGATACATGGCTACACCTTC. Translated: CASSPEGIHGYTF.

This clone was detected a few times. CDR3 DNA sequence: TGTGCCAGCAGAGTCTCAGGGGGGTATTCCTACGAGCAGTACTTC. The encoded protein is CASRVSGGYSYEQYF. The chain carries TRBV27 and TRBJ2-7; perhaps TRBD1 as D (7 bases). Trimming pared 6 bases from V and 1 base from J, leaving 16 bases between. The CDR3 spans 15 residues. Germline assignment: CDR1 MNHEY and CDR2 SMNVEV (reference sequence).

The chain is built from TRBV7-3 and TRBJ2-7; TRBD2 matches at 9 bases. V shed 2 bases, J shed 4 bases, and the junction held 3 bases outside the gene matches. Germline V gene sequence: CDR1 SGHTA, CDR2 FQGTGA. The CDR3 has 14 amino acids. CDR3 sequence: CASSLGTSPYEQYF. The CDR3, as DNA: TGTGCCAGCAGCTTAGGGACTAGCCCTTACGAGCAGTACTTC.

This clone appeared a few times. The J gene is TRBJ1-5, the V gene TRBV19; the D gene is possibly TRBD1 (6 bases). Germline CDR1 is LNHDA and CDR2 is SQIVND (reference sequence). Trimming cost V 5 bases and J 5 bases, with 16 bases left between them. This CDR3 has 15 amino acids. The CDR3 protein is CASSDGGGADQPQHF. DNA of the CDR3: TGTGCCAGTAGTGACGGTGGGGGGGCCGATCAGCCCCAGCATTTT.

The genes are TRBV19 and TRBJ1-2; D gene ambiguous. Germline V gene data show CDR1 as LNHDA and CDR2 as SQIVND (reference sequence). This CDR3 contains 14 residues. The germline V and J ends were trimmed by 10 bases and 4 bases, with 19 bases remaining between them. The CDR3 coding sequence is TGTGCCACCAAAAGACCGGCCTCAGGCTATGGCTACACCTTC. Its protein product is CATKRPASGYGYTF.

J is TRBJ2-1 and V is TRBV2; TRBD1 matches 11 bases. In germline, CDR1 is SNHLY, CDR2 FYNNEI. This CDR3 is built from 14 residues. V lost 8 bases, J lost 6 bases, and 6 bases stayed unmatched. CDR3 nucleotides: TGTGCCAGCCTAGGACAGGGGGCGTTCAATGAGCAGTTCTTC. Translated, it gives CASLGQGAFNEQFF.

CDR3: CASYTGSSNQPQHF. CDR3 nucleotides: TGTGCCAGCTACACAGGGTCTAGCAATCAGCCCCAGCATTTT. The chain is built from TRBV28 and TRBJ1-5; a possible D gene is TRBD1 (6 bases). Germline V gives CDR1 MDHEN, CDR2 SYDVKM. This CDR3 has 14 residues. Trimming removed 8 bases at V and 0 bases at J, with 11 bases between.

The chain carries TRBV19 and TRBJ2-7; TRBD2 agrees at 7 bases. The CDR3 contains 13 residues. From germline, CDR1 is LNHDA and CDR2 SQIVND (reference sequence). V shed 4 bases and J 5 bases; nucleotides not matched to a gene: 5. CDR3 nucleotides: TGTGCCAGTAGTACGAGACTAGCCCACGAGCAGTACTTC. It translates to CASSTRLAHEQYF.

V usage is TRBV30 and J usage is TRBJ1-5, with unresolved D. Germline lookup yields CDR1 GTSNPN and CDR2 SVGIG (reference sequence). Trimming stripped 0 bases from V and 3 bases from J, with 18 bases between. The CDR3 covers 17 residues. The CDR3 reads CAWSVIGQVGFNQPQHF. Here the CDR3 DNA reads TGTGCCTGGAGTGTAATAGGCCAGGTCGGATTCAATCAGCCCCAGCATTTT.

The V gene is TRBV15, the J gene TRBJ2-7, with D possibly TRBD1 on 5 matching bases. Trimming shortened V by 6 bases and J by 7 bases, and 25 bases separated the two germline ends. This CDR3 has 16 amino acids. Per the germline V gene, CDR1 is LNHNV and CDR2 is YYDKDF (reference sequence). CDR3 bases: TGTGCCACCAGTTACCCTAGGGGCAGGGCACGTGGAGAGCAGTACGTC. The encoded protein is CATSYPRGRARGEQYV.

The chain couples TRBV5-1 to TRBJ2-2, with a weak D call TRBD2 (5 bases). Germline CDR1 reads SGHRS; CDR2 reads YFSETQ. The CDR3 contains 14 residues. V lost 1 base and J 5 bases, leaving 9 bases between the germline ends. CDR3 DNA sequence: TGCGCCAGCAGCTTGAGGGAGAGGACCGGGGAGCTGTTTTTT. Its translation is CASSLRERTGELFF.

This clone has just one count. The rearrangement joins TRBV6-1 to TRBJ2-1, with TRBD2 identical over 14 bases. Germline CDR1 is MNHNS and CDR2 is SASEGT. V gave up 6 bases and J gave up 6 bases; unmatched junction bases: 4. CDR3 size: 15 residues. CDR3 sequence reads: CASRGLAGVINEQFF. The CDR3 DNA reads TGTGCCAGCAGGGGACTAGCGGGAGTGATCAATGAGCAGTTCTTC.

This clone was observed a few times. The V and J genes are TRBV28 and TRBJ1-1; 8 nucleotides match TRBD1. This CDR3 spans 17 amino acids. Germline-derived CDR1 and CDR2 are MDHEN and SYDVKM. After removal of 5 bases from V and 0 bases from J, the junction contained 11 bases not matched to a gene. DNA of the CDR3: TGTGCCAGCAGTCTCATAGGGACAGGCCACCTGAACACTGAAGCTTTCTTT. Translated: CASSLIGTGHLNTEAFF.

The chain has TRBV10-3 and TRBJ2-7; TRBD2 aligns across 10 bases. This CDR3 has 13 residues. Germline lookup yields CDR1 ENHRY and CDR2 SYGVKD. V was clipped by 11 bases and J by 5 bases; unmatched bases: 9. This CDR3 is CAVKGLAGDEQYF. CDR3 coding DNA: TGTGCCGTAAAAGGGCTAGCGGGAGACGAGCAGTACTTC.

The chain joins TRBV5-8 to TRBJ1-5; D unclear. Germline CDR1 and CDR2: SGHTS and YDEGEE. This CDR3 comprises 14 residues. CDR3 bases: TGTGCTTCGCCCCGCCTTTATAGCAATCAGCCCCAGCATTTT. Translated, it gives CASPRLYSNQPQHF.

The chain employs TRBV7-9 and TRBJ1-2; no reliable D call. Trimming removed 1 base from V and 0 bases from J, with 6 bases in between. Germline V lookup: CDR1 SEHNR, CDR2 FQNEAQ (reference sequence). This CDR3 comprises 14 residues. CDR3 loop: CASSLVVANYGYTF. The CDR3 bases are TGTGCCAGCAGCTTAGTGGTGGCTAACTATGGCTACACCTTC.

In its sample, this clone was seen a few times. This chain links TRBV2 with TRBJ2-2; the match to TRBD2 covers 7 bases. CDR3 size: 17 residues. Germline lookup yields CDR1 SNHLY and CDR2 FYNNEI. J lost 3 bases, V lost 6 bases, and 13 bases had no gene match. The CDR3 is CASSQTSSDLYTGELFF. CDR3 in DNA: TGTGCCAGCAGCCAGACTAGCTCCGACCTGTACACCGGGGAGCTGTTTTTT.

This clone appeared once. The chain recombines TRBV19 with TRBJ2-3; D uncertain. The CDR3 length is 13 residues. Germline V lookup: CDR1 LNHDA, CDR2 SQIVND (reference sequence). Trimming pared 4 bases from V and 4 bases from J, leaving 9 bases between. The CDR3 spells CASSTDTADTQYF. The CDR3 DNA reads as TGTGCCAGTAGTACTGACACGGCAGATACGCAGTATTTT.